The TCR beta chain under discussion was sequenced for a study of cytomegalovirus exposure and HLA in healthy donors. With 60 Vbeta and 13 Jbeta primers, the PCR was carried out. Clones were read by immunoSEQ multiplex PCR, and TCRdb kept only the in-frame ones, dropping some. Counted here are 200,000 to 250,000 clones, about four fifths occurring once; the ten biggest clones make up over 5%. Germline lookup yields CDR1 MNHNY and CDR2 SVGAGI (reference sequence). Trimming cost V 8 bases and J 4 bases, with 6 bases left between them. This CDR3 has 12 amino acids. V gene TRBV6-6 combines with J gene TRBJ1-6; D is uncertain. The receptor comes from a woman aged 40 to 55 in good health and CMV-seropositive. Input material: PBMCs. This CDR3 is CASLSYNSPLHF. CDR3 bases: TGTGCCAGCCTATCGTATAATTCACCCCTCCACTTT.